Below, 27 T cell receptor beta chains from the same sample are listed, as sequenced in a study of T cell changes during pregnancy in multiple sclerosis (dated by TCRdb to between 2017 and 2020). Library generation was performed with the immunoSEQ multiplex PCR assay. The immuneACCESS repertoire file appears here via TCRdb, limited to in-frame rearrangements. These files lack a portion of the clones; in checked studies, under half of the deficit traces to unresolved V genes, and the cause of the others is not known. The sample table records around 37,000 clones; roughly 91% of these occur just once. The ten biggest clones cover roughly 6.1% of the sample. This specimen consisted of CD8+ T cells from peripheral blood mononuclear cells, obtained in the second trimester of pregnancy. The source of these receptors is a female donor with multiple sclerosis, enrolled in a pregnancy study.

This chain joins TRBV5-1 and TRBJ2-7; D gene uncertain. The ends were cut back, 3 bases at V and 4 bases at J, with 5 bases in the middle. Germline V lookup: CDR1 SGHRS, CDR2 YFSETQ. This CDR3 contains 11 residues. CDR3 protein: CASSSDYEQYF. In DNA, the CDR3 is TGCGCCAGCAGCTCAGATTACGAGCAGTACTTC.

The CDR3 DNA follows: TGTGCCAGCAGTTACGGGACTAGCGGGAGTGGTGAGCAGTTCTTC. Its translation is CASSYGTSGSGEQFF. The chain links TRBV6-5 to TRBJ2-1; 14 bases align to TRBD2. The CDR3 contains 15 residues. Losses at the gene ends were 2 bases for V and 9 bases for J; bases not matched to a gene: 3. The V gene's germline CDR1 is MNHEY and CDR2 SVGAGI.

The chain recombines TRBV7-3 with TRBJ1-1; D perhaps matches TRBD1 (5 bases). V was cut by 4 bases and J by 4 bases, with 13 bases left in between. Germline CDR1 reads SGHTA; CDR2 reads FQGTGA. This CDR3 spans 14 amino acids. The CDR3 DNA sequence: TGTGCCAGCAGCTCCTCGGGGAGGGGCACTGAAGCTTTCTTT. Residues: CASSSSGRGTEAFF. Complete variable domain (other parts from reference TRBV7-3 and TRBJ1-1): GAGVSQTPSNKVTEKGKYVELRCDPISGHTALYWYRQSLGQGPEFLIYFQGTGAADDSGLPNDRFFAVRPEGSVSTLKIQRTERGDSAVYLCASSSSGRGTEAFFGQGTRLTVV.

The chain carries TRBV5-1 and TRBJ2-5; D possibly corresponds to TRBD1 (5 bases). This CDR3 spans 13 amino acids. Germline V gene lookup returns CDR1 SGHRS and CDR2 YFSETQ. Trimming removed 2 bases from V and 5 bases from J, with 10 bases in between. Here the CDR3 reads CASSFWGEETQYF. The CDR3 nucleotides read TGCGCCAGCAGCTTCTGGGGCGAGGAGACCCAGTACTTC.

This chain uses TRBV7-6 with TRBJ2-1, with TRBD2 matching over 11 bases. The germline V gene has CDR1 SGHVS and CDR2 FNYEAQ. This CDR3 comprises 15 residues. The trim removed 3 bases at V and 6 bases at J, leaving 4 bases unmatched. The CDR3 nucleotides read TGTGCCAGCAGCTTTAGCGGGGGGGCGGCCAATGAGCAGTTCTTC. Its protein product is CASSFSGGAANEQFF. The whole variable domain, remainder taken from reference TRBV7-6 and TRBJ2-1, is GAGVSQSPRYKVTKRGQDVALRCDPISGHVSLYWYRQALGQGPEFLTYFNYEAQQDKSGLPNDRFSAERPEGSISTLTIQRTEQRDSAMYRCASSFSGGAANEQFFGPGTRLTVL.

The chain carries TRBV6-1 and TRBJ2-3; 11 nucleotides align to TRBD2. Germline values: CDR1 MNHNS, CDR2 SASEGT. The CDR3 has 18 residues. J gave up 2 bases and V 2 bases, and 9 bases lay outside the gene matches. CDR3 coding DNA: TGTGCCAGCAGTGAATTATTAGGGACTAGCGGCCTCACAGATACGCAGTATTTT. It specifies CASSELLGTSGLTDTQYF.

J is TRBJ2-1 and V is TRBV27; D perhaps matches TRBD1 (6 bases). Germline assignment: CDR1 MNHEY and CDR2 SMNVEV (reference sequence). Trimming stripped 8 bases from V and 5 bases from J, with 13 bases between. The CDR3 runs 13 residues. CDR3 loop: CASATNRDNEQFF. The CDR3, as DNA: TGTGCCAGCGCAACAAACAGGGACAATGAGCAGTTCTTC.

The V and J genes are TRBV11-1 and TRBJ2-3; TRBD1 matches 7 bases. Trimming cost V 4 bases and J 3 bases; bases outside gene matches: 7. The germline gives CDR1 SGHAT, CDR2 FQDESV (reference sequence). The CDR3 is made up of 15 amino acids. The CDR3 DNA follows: TGTGCCAGCAGCTCAGACAGGGTTGATACAGATACGCAGTATTTT. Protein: CASSSDRVDTDTQYF.

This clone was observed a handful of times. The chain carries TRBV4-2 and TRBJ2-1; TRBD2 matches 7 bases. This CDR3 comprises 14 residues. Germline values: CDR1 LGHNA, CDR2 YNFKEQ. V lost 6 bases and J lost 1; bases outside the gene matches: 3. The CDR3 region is CASRGGVSYNEQFF. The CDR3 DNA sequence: TGTGCCAGCAGGGGAGGGGTTTCCTACAATGAGCAGTTCTTC.

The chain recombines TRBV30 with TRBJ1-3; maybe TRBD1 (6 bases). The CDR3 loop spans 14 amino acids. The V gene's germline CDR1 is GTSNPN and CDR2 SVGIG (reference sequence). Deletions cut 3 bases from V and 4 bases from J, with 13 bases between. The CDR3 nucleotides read TGTGCCTGGAGCGACACAGGGTTAGGAAACACCATATATTTT. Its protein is CAWSDTGLGNTIYF. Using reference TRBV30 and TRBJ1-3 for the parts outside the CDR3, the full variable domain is SQTIHQWPATLVQPVGSPLSLECTVEGTSNPNLYWYRQAAGRGLQLLFYSVGIGQISSEVPQNLSASRPQDRQFILSSKKLLLSDSGFYLCAWSDTGLGNTIYFGEGSWLTVV.

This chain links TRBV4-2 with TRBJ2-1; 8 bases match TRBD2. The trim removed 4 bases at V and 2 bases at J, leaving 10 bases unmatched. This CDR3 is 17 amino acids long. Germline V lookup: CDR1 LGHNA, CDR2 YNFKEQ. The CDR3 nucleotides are TGTGCCAGCAGCCCTGGGGGCGGGCGGGGGGCCTACAATGAGCAGTTCTTC. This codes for CASSPGGGRGAYNEQFF.

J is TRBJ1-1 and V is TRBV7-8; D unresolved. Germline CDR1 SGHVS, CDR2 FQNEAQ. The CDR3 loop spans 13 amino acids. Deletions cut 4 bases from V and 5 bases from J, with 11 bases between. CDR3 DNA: TGTGCCAGCAGCTCCAGACTTGTTACTGAAGCTTTCTTT. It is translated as CASSSRLVTEAFF. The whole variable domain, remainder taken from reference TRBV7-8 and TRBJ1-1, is GAGVSQSPRYKVAKRGQDVALRCDPISGHVSLFWYQQALGQGPEFLTYFQNEAQLDKSGLPSDRFFAERPEGSVSTLKIQRTQQEDSAVYLCASSSRLVTEAFFGQGTRLTVV.

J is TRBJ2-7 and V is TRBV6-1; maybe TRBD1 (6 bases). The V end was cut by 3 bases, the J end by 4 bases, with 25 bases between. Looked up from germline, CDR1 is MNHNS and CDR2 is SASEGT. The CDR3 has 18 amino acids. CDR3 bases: TGTGCCAGCAGTGACAACGTCGTATCGACAGGACCCTATTACGAGCAGTACTTC. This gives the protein CASSDNVVSTGPYYEQYF.

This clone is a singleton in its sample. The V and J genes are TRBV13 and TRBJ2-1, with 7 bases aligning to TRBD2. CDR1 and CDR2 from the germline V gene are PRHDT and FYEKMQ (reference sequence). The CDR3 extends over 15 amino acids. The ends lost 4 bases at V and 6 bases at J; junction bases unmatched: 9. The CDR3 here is CASSSVAGGSNEQFF. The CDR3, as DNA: TGTGCCAGCAGCTCTGTCGCGGGCGGGAGCAATGAGCAGTTCTTC.

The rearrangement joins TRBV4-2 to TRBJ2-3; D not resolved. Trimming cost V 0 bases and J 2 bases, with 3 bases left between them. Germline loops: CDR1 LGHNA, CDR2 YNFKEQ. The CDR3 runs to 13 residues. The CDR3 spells CASSQDITDTQYF. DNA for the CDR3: TGTGCCAGCAGCCAAGATATCACAGATACGCAGTATTTT.

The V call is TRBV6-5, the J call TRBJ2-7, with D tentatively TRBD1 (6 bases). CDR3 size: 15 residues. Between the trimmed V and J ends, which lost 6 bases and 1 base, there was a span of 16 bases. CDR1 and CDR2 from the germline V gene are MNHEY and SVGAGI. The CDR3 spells CASSRKQGRSYEQYF. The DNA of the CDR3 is TGTGCCAGCAGCCGAAAACAGGGACGGTCCTACGAGCAGTACTTC.

CDR3: CASSLPYEQYF. CDR3 nucleotides: TGTGCCAGCAGTCTCCCCTACGAGCAGTACTTC. The rearrangement joins TRBV7-9 to TRBJ2-7; D call uncertain. Trimming shortened V by 6 bases and J by 2 bases, and 5 bases separated the two germline ends. CDR3 length: 11 residues. Germline V lookup: CDR1 SEHNR, CDR2 FQNEAQ (reference sequence).

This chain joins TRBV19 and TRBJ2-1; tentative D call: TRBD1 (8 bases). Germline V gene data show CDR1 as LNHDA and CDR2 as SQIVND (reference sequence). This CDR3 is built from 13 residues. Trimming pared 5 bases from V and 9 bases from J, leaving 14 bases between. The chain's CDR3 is CASSAHRGGEQFF. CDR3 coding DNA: TGTGCCAGTAGTGCCCACAGGGGGGGTGAGCAGTTCTTC.

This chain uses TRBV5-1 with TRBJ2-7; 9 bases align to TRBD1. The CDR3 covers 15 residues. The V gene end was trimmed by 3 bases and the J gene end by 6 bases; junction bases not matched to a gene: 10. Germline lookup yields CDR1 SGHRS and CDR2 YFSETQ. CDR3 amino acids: CASSSVGTGSLEQYF. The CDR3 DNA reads TGCGCCAGCAGCTCCGTCGGGACAGGGTCCCTCGAGCAGTACTTC. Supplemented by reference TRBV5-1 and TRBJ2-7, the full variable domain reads KAGVTQTPRYLIKTRGQQVTLSCSPISGHRSVSWYQQTPGQGLQFLFEYFSETQRNKGNFPGRFSGRQFSNSRSEMNVSTLELGDSALYLCASSSVGTGSLEQYFGPGTRLTVT.

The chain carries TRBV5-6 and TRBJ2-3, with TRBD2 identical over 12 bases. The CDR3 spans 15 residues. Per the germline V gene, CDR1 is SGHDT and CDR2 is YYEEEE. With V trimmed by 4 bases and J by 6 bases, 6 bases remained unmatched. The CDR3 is CASSHRLAGDDTQYF. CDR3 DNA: TGTGCCAGCAGCCATAGACTAGCGGGAGATGATACGCAGTATTTT.

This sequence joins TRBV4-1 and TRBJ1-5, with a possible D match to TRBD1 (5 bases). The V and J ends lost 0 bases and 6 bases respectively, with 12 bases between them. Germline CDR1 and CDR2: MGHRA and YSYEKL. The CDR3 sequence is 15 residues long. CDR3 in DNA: TGCGCCAGCAGCCAAGAGCCAGGGATCGGTCAGCCCCAGCATTTT. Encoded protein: CASSQEPGIGQPQHF.

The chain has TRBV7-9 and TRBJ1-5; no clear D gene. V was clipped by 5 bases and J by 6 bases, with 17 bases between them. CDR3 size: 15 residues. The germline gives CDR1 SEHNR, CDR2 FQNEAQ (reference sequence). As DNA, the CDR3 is TGTGCCAGCAGCCAAGAGGGCGACGGTAGTCAGCCCCAGCATTTT. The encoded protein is CASSQEGDGSQPQHF.

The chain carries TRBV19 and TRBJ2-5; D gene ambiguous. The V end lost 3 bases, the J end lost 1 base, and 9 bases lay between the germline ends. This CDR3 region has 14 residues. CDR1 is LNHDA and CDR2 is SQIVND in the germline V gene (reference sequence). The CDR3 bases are TGTGCCAGTAGTATTAAGTCTACCCAAGAGACCCAGTACTTC. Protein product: CASSIKSTQETQYF.

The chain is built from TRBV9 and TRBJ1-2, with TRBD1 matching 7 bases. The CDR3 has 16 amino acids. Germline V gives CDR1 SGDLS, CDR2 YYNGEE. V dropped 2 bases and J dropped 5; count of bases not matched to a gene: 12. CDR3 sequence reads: CASSVAEGALGYGYTF. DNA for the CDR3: TGTGCCAGCAGCGTGGCGGAGGGGGCCTTAGGTTATGGCTACACCTTC.

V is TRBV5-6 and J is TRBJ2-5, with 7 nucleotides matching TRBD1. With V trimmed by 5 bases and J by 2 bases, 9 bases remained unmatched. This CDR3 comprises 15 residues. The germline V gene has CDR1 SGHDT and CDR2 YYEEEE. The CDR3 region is CASRRPGQSQETQYF. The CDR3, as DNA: TGTGCCAGCAGACGACCGGGACAGTCACAAGAGACCCAGTACTTC. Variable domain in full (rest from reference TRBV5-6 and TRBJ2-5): DAGVTQSPTHLIKTRGQQVTLRCSPKSGHDTVSWYQQALGQGPQFIFQYYEEEERQRGNFPDRFSGHQFPNYSSELNVNALLLGDSALYLCASRRPGQSQETQYFGPGTRLLVL.

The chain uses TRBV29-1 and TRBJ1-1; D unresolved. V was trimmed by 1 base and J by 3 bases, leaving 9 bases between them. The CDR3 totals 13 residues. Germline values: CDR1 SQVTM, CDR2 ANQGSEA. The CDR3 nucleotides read TGCAGCGTTGAAGGGGCGGGGTACACTGAAGCTTTCTTT. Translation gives CSVEGAGYTEAFF.

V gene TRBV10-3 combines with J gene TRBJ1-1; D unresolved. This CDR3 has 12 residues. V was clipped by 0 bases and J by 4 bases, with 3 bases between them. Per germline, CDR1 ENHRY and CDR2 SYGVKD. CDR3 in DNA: TGTGCCATCAGTGAGTCGGCCACTGAAGCTTTCTTT. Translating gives CAISESATEAFF.